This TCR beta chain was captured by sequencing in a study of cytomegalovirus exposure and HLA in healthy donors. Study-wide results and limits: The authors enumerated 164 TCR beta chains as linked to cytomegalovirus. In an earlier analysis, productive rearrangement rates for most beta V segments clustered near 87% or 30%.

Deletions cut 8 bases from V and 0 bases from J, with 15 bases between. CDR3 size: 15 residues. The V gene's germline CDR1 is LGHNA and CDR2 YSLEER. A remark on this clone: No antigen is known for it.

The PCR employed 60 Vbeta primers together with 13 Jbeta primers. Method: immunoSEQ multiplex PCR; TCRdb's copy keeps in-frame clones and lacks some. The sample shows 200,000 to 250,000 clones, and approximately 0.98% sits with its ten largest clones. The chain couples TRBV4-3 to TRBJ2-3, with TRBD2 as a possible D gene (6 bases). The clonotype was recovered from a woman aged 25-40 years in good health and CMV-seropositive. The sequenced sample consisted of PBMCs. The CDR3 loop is CASAPGTRSTDTQYF. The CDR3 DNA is TGCGCCAGCGCGCCCGGGACTCGGAGCACAGATACGCAGTATTTT.